Sequencing of this T cell receptor beta chain was carried out in a study of preoperative IRX-2 immunotherapy in early breast cancer (dated by TCRdb to the late 2010s). This clone was seen a few times. Its antigen is currently not known. Per-nucleotide qualities are absent, and no much larger clonotype sits a single base away. The receptor library was made with the immunoSEQ multiplex PCR assay. This immuneACCESS table, as held by TCRdb, lists in-frame sequences with V and J called but not all clones. Of the missing ones, under half trace to an unresolved V gene in checked studies; the others have no known cause. The sample table lists fewer than 40,000 clones, under 90% of them with a count of one. The top ten clones comprise 1.6% of the sample. The germline V gene supplies CDR1 SGHNT and CDR2 YENEEA. The CDR3 has 16 amino acids, counting the end cysteine and phenylalanine. Kept here is only the CDR3 DNA, which spans 48 bases and is read in frame from base 1. Cut back by 2 bases and 0 bases, the V and J ends lie 11 bases apart.

The treatment or condition label, as the study defines it: preoperative locoregional IRX-2 cytokine immunotherapy. The samples were obtained from a phase Ib study that tested preoperative, locoregional IRX-2 cytokine immunotherapy meant to prime immune responses. Donors were patients with early-stage breast cancer who received IRX-2 before surgery. The sequences come from tumor tissue, collected after IRX-2 immunotherapy. The receptor was derived from a human donor with breast cancer. In this chain, TRBV11-3 is recombined with TRBJ1-3; TRBD1 is perhaps the D gene, given 6 matching bases. The DNA sequence follows: TGTGCCAGCAGCTTAAAGGACAGAATCTCTGGAAACACCATATATTTT. Its coded protein is CASSLKDRISGNTIYF.